These T cell receptor beta chains were read from a single sample in a study of radiotherapy plus CTLA-4 blockade in lung cancer. TCRdb's table, derived via immunoSEQ multiplex PCR, lists solely in-frame clones and lacks some. The sample holds around 80,000 clones, more than 80% seen once. The sequenced sample was peripheral blood, obtained from a patient treated with radiotherapy plus ipilimumab. All receptors derive from a human donor with non-small cell lung cancer who had stable disease on radiotherapy plus ipilimumab. Both conserved end residues are part of each CDR3. The order of the fields is D gene, clone size, J gene, V gene, CDR3 protein, CDR3 DNA. D genes are given only for firm matches. A clone size is listed for some rows: how often the clone was seen (once, few, many), or a class if it is expanded.

>TRBD1|.|TRBJ2-5|TRBV7-6
CASSPWDRGETQYF
TGTGCCAGCAGCCCGTGGGACAGGGGAGAGACCCAGTACTTC
>.|.|TRBJ1-5|TRBV30
CAWSVVGVRDGQPQHF
TGTGCCTGGAGTGTAGTAGGAGTCAGGGACGGTCAGCCCCAGCATTTT
>.|.|TRBJ2-5|TRBV7-2
CASSLALRQETQYF
TGTGCCAGCAGCTTAGCGCTAAGGCAAGAGACCCAGTACTTC
>.|.|TRBJ2-1|TRBV10-2
CASRGELTLGGQFF
TGCGCCAGCAGGGGGGAGCTTACCTTGGGGGGCCAGTTCTTC
>TRBD1|.|TRBJ1-2|TRBV25-1
CASSEFDRTGVHGYTF
TGTGCCAGCAGTGAATTCGACCGGACAGGGGTACATGGCTACACCTTC
>.|.|TRBJ1-3|TRBV19
CASSVVQGNTIYF
TGTGCCAGTAGCGTTGTACAGGGAAACACCATATATTTT
>.|.|TRBJ1-6|TRBV6-5
CASSYAESSYNSPLHF
TGTGCCAGCAGTTACGCGGAGAGCTCCTATAATTCACCCCTCCACTTT
>.|.|TRBJ2-7|TRBV9
CASSVGSSSYEQYF
TGTGCCAGCAGCGTAGGGAGTAGTTCCTACGAGCAGTACTTC
>.|.|TRBJ2-7|TRBV7-8
CASSLNVGSYEQYF
TGTGCCAGCAGCTTAAATGTAGGCTCCTACGAGCAGTACTTC
>.|.|TRBJ2-7|TRBV6-5
CAASLSGSPYEQYF
TGTGCCGCCTCCCTATCAGGGTCACCCTACGAGCAGTACTTC
>TRBD1|few|TRBJ2-7|TRBV18
CASSPFDRGQTYEQYF
TGTGCCAGCTCACCTTTCGACAGGGGGCAAACCTACGAGCAGTACTTC
>.|.|TRBJ2-7|TRBV5-1
CASSLGGSDEQYF
TGCGCCAGCAGCTTGGGGGGCTCGGACGAGCAGTACTTC
>.|few|TRBJ2-2|TRBV19
CATPTGNTGELFF
TGTGCCACCCCGACAGGGAACACCGGGGAGCTGTTTTTT